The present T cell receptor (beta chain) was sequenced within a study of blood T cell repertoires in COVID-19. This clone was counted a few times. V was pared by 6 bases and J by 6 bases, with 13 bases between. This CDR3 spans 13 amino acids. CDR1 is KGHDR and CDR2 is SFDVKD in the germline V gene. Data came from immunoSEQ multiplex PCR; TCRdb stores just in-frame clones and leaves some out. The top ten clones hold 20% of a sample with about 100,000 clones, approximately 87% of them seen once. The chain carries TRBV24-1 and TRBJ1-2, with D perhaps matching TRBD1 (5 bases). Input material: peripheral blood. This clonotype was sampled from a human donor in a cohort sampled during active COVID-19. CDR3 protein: CATSSEGRNGYTF. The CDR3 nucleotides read TGTGCCACCAGTTCTGAGGGGAGGAATGGCTACACCTTC.